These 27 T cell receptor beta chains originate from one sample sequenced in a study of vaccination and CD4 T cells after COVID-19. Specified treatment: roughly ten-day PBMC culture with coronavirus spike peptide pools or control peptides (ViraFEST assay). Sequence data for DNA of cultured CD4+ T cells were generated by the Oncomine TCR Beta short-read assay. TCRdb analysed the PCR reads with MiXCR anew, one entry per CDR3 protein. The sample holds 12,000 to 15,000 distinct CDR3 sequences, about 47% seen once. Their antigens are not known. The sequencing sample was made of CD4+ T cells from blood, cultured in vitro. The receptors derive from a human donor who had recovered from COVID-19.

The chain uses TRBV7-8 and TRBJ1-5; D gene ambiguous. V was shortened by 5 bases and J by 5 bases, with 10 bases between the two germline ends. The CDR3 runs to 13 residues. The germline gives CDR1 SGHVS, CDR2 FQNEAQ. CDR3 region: CASSAQLDQPQHF. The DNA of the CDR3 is TGTGCCAGCAGCGCACAGCTGGATCAGCCCCAGCATTTT.

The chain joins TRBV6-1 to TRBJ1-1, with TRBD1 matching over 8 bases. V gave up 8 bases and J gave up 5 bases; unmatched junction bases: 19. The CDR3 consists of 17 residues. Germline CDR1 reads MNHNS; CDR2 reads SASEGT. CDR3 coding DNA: TGTGCCAGCGGCCGGAAAATAGGACAGGGTAGAGTGACTGAAGCTTTCTTT. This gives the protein CASGRKIGQGRVTEAFF.

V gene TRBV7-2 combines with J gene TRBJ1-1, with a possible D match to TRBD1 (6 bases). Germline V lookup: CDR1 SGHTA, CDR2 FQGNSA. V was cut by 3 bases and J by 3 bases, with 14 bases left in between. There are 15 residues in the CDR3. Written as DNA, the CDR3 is TGTGCCAGCAGCTTTGGACAGCCCCTGGACACTGAAGCTTTCTTT. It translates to CASSFGQPLDTEAFF. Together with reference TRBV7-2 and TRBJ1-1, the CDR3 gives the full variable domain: GAGVSQSPSNKVTEKGKDVELRCDPISGHTALYWYRQSLGQGLEFLIYFQGNSAPDKSGLPSDRFSAERTGGSVSTLTIQRTQQEDSAVYLCASSFGQPLDTEAFFGQGTRLTVV.

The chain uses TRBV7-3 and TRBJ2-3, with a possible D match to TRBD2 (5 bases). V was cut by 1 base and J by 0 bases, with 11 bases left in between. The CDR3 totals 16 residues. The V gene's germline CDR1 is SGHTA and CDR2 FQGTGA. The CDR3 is CASSLRLSASTDTQYF. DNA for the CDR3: TGTGCCAGCAGCTTAAGACTATCGGCTAGCACAGATACGCAGTATTTT.

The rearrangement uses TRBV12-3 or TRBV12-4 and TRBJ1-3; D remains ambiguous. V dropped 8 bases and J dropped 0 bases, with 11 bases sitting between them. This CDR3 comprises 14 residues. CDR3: CASSLGNSGNTIYF. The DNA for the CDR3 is TGTGCCAGCTCCCTAGGGAACTCTGGAAACACCATATATTTT.

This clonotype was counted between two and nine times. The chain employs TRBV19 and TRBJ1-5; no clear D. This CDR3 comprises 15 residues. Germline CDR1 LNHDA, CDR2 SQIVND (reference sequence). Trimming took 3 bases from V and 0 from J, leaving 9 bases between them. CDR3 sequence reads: CASSITAYSNQPQHF. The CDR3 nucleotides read TGTGCCAGTAGTATTACAGCTTATAGCAATCAGCCCCAGCATTTT.

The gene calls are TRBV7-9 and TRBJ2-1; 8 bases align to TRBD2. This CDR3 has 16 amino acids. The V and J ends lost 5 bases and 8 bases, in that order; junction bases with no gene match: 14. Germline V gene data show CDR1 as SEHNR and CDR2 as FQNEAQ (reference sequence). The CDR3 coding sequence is TGTGCCAGCAGCCAAGATGGGCTAGCGGGCTGGGATGAGCAGTTCTTC. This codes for CASSQDGLAGWDEQFF.

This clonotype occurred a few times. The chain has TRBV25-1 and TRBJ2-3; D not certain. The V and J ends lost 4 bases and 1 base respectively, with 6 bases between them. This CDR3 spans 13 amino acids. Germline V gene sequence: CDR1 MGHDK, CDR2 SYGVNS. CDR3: CASSGAGTDTQYF. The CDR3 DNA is TGTGCCAGCAGTGGGGCAGGCACAGATACGCAGTATTTT.

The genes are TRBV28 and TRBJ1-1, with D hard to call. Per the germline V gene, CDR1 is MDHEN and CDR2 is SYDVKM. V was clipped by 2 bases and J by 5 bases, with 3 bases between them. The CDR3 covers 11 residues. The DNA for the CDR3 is TGTGCCAGCAGTTTAAAGACTGAAGCTTTCTTT. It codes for CASSLKTEAFF.

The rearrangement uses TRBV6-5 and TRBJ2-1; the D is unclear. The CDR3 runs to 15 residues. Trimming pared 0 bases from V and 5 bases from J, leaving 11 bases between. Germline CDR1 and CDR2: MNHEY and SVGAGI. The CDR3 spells CASSYSLLADNEQFF. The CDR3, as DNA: TGTGCCAGCAGTTACTCTTTACTCGCCGACAATGAGCAGTTCTTC.

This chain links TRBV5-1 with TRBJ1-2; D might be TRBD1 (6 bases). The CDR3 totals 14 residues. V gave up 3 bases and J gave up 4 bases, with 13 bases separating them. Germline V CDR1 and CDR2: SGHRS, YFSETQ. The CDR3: CASSSEQGPYGYTF. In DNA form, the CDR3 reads TGCGCCAGCAGCTCAGAACAGGGCCCCTATGGCTACACCTTC.

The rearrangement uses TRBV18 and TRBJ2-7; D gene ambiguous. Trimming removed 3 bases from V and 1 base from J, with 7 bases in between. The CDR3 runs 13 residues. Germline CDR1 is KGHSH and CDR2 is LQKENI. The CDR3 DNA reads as TGTGCCAGCTCACCCTACGGGTCCTACGAGCAGTACTTC. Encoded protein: CASSPYGSYEQYF.

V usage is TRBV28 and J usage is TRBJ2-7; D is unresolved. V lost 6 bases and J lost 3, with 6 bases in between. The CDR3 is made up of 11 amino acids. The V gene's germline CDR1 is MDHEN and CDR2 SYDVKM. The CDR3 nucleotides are TGTGCCAGCAGCTGGGTCTACGAGCAGTACTTC. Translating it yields CASSWVYEQYF.

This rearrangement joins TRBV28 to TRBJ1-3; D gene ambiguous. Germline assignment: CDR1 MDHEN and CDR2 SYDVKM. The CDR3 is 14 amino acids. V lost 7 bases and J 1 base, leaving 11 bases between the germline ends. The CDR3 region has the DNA TGTGCCAGCACCGCGACATTTTCTGGAAACACCATATATTTT. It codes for CASTATFSGNTIYF.

In DNA form, the CDR3 reads TGTGCCAGCAGTTTAGAAGGGAACAGCAATCAGCCCCAGCATTTT. It is translated as CASSLEGNSNQPQHF. The chain recombines TRBV12-3 or TRBV12-4 with TRBJ1-5, with unresolved D. This CDR3 has 15 residues. The V end was cut by 1 base, the J end by 1 base, with 8 bases between.

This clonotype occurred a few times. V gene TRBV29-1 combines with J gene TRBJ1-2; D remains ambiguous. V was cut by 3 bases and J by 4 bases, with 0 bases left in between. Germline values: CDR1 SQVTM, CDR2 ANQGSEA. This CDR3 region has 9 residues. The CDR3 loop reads CSVDYGYTF. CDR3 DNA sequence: TGCAGCGTTGACTATGGCTACACCTTC.

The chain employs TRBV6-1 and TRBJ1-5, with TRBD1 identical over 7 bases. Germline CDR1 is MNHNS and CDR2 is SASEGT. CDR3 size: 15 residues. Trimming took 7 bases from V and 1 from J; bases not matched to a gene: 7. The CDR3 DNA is TGTGCCAGCAACCGAAGGGGGCAGAGCAATCAGCCCCAGCATTTT. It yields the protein CASNRRGQSNQPQHF.

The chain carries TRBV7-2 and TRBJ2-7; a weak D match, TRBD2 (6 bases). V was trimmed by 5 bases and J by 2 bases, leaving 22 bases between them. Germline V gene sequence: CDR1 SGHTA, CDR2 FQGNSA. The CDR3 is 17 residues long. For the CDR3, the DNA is TGTGCCAGCAGCCGGCGGCGGGGAAGCAAACCTACCTACGAGCAGTACTTC. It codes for CASSRRRGSKPTYEQYF.

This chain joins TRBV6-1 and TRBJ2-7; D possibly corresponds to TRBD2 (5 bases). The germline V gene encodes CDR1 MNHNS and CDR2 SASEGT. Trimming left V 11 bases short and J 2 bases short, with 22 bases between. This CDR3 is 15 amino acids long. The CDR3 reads CAVTRGPSSTYEQYF. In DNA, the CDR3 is TGTGCCGTTACCCGGGGTCCCTCTTCCACCTACGAGCAGTACTTC.

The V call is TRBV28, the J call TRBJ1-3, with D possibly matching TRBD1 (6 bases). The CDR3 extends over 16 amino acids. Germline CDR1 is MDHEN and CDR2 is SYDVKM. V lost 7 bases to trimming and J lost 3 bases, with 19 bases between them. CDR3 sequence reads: CASISPGGANGNTIYF. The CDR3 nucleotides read TGTGCCAGCATCTCACCCGGGGGGGCAAATGGAAACACCATATATTTT.

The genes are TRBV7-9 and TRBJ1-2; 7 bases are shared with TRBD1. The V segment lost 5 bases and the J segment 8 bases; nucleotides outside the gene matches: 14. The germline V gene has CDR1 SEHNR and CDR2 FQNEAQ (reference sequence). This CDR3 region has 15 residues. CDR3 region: CASSVGQAEGYGYTF. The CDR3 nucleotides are TGTGCCAGCAGCGTCGGACAGGCCGAGGGGTACGGCTACACCTTC.

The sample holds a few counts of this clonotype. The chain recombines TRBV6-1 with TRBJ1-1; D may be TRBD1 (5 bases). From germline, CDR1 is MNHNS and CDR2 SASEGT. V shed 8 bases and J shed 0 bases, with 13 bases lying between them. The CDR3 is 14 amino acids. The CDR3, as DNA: TGTGCCAGCCGACAGAGGAACCTGAACACTGAAGCTTTCTTT. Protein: CASRQRNLNTEAFF.

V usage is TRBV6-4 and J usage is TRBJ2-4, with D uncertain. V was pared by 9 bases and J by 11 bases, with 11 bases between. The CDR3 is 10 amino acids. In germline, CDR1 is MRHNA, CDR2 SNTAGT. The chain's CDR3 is CARTPLLQYF. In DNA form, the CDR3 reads TGTGCCAGGACTCCGCTCCTTCAGTACTTC.

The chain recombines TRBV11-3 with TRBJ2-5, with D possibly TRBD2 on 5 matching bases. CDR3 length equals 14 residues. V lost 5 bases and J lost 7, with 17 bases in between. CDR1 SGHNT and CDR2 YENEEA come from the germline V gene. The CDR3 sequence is CASSPPQRSRTQYF. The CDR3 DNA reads TGTGCCAGCAGCCCACCACAGCGGTCGCGGACCCAGTACTTC.

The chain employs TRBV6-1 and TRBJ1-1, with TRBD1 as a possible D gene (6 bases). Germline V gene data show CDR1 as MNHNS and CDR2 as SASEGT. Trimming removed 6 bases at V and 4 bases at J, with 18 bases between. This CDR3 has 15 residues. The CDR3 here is CASRDQQGWGTEAFF. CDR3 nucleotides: TGTGCCAGCAGGGATCAACAGGGCTGGGGCACTGAAGCTTTCTTT.

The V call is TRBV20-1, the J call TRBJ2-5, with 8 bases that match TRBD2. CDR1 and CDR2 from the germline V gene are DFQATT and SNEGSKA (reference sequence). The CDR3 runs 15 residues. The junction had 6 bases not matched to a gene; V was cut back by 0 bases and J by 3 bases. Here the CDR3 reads CSARDLPGREETQYF. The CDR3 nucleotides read TGCAGTGCTAGAGATCTACCCGGGAGGGAAGAGACCCAGTACTTC.

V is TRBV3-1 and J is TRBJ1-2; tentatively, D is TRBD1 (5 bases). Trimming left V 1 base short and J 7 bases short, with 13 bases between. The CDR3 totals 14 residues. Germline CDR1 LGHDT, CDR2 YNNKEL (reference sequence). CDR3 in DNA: TGTGCCAGCAGCCAAGTGCGAGGGGAGGGTGGCTACACCTTC. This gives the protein CASSQVRGEGGYTF.